This T cell receptor beta chain was sequenced for a study of CD8+ T cells in alopecia areata. The length of the CDR3 is 15 residues. The germline V gene encodes CDR1 SGHAT and CDR2 FQNNGV. The germline V and J ends were trimmed by 5 bases and 4 bases, with 17 bases remaining between them. Once RNA had been extracted, it was reverse transcribed into cDNA to act as the sequencing template. Data came from immunoSEQ multiplex PCR; TCRdb stores just in-frame clones and leaves some out. The repertoire has some 170,000 clones, 50% to 60% of them found once; the top ten carry about 14%. The rearrangement joins TRBV11-2 to TRBJ1-2; D perhaps matches TRBD1 (6 bases). This receptor was identified in a human donor with alopecia areata. Sequencing was performed on CD4+ T cells sorted from blood, taken at week 0. CDR3 sequence reads: CASSLQQGRGYGYTF. The CDR3 DNA reads TGTGCCAGCAGCCTACAACAGGGTCGAGGCTATGGCTACACCTTC.